This T cell receptor beta chain was recorded in a study of T cell repertoires in cytomegalovirus infection. Overall study: Based on public TCR beta signatures, there were indications of CMV infection and of a matching HLA type.

Whole-study results and caveats: Within the response measured ex vivo, HLA-C-restricted CMV-specific TCR beta clonotypes were dominant.

From the reads, TCRdb called clonotypes with MiXCR, one entry per CDR3 protein. Among about 110,000 distinct CDR3 sequences listed, about a tenth were seen once. This clonotype was seen repeatedly, ten times or more. Its antigen remains unidentified. The clonotype originates from a human donor in good health (CMV status not recorded). Some clones in this sample may be carry-over from other donors' samples. The sample was PBMCs, sequenced either directly or after in vitro stimulation (not recorded which).

The CDR3 nucleotides read TGTGCCAGCAGGGGCAACCAAGAGACCCAGTACTTC. As protein: CASRGNQETQYF. The chain employs TRBV11-2 and TRBJ2-5, with D unresolved. Between the trimmed V and J ends, which lost 6 bases and 0 bases, there was a span of 5 bases. This CDR3 is built from 12 residues. Germline CDR1 is SGHAT and CDR2 is FQNNGV.